This TCR beta chain was obtained from a study of monozygotic twins with inflammatory bowel disease. Notes on this clonotype: Its antigen is undetermined.

Study outcomes and limitations: A single strong clonotype or signal linked to IBD was not supported. Telling different T cell subtypes apart from each other was not possible.

CDR1 and CDR2 from the germline V gene are SGHDT and YYEEEE. This CDR3 has 14 residues. Each sample's cDNA came from eight separate reactions. UMIs that had a 6-nucleotide sample barcode were put in using template switching. TCRdb re-called the 5' RACE reads and catalogs CDR3 proteins one per entry, DNA excluded. The listing records fewer than 450,000 distinct CDR3 sequences. The chain has TRBV5-6 and TRBJ2-7; TCRdb reports TRBD1, a call that lacks DNA to check it against. Sequenced sample: blood. This TCR was sampled from a human donor with ulcerative colitis or Crohn's disease, or a healthy co-twin of an affected twin (not recorded which). CDR3 sequence: CASSRGQRSYEQYF.